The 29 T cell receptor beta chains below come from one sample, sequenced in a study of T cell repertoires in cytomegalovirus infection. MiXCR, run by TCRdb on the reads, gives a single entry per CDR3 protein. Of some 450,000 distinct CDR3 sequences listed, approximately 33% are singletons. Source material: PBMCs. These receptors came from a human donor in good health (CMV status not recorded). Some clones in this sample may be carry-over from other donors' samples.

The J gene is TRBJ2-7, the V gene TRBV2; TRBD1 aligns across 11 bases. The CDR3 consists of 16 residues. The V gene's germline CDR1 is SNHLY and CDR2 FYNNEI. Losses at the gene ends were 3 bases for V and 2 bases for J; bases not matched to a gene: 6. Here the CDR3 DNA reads TGTGCCAGCAGTGATGGGACAGGGGGTTCCCCCTACGAGCAGTACTTC. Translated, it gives CASSDGTGGSPYEQYF.

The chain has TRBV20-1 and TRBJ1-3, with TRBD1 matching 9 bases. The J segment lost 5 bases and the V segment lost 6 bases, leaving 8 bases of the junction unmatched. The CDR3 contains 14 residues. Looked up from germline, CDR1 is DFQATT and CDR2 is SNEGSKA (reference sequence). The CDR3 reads CSATRDRARNTIYF. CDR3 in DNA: TGCAGTGCAACCCGGGACAGGGCCCGAAACACCATATATTTT.

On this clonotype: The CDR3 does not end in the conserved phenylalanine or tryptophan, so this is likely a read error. The CDR3 loop reads CASSQDNYYGYTL. In nucleotides, the CDR3 is TGTGCCAGCAGCCAGGACAACTACTATGGCTACACCTTA. The gene calls are TRBV7-3 and TRBJ1-2; a possible D gene is TRBD1 (5 bases). Germline CDR1 and CDR2: SGHTA and FQGTGA. V lost 5 bases and J lost 3, with 10 bases in between. The CDR3 is 13 residues long.

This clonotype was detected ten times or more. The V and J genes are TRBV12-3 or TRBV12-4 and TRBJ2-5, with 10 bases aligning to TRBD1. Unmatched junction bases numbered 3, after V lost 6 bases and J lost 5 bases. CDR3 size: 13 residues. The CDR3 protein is CASSTGQGETQYF. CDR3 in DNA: TGTGCCAGCAGCACGGGACAGGGGGAGACCCAGTACTTC.

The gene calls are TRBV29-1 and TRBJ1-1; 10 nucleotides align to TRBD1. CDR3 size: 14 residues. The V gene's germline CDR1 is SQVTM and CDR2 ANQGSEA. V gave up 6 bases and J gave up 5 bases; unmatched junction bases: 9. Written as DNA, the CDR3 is TGCAGCGTCCTAGACAGGGGGCGGGGTACTGAAGCTTTCTTT. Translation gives CSVLDRGRGTEAFF.

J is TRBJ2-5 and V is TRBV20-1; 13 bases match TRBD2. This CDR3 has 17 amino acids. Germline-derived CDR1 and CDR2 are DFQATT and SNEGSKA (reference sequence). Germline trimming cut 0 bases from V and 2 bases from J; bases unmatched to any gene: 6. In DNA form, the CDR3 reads TGCAGTGCTAGAGATCGGGAGGGACTAGCGGGGCAAGAGACCCAGTACTTC. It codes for CSARDREGLAGQETQYF.

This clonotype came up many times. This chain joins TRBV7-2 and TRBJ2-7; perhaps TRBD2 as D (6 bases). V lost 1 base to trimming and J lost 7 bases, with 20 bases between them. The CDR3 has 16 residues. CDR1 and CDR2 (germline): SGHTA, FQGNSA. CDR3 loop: CASSLGGWVLGGEQYF. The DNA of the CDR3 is TGTGCCAGCAGCTTAGGGGGGTGGGTCCTGGGGGGTGAGCAGTACTTC.

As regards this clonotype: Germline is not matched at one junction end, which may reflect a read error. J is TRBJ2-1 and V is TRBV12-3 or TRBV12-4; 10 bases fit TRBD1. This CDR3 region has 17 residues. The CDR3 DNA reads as TGTGCCAGCAGCAAATACGCCGGGACAGGGGTCTACAATGAGCTGTTCTTC. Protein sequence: CASSKYAGTGVYNELFF.

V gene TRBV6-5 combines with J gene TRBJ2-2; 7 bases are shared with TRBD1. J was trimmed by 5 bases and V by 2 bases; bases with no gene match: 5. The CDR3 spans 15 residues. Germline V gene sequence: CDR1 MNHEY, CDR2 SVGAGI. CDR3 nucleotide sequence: TGTGCCAGCAGTTACACGGGACAGAGGACCGGGGAGCTGTTTTTT. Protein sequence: CASSYTGQRTGELFF.

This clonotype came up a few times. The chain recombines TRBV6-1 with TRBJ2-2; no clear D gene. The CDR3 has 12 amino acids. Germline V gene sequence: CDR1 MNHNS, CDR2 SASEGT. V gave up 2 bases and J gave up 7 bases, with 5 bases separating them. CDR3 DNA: TGTGCCAGCAGTGAAAGGTTCGGGGAGCTGTTTTTT. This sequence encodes CASSERFGELFF.

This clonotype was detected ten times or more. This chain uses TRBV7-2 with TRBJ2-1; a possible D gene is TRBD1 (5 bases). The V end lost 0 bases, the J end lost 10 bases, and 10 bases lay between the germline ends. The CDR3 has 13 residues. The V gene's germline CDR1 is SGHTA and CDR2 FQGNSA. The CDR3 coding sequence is TGTGCCAGCAGCTTAGCAGGGGCGCCCGAGCAGTTCTTC. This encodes CASSLAGAPEQFF. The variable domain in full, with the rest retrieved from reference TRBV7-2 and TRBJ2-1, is GAGVSQSPSNKVTEKGKDVELRCDPISGHTALYWYRQSLGQGLEFLIYFQGNSAPDKSGLPSDRFSAERTGGSVSTLTIQRTQQEDSAVYLCASSLAGAPEQFFGPGTRLTVL.

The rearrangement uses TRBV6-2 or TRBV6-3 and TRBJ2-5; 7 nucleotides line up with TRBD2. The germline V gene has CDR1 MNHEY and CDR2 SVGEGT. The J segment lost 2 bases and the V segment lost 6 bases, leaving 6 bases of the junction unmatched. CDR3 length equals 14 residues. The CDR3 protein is CASRTLAAQETQYF. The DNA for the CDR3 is TGTGCCAGCAGGACCCTAGCGGCACAAGAGACCCAGTACTTC.

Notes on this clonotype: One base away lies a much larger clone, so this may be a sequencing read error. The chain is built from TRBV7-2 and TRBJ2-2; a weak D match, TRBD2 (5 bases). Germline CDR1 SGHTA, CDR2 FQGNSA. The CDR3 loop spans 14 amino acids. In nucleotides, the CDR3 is TGTGCCAGCAGCTTAGAACCGAACACCGGGGAGCAGTTTTTT. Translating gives CASSLEPNTGEQFF. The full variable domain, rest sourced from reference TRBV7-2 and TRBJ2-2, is GAGVSQSPSNKVTEKGKDVELRCDPISGHTALYWYRQSLGQGLEFLIYFQGNSAPDKSGLPSDRFSAERTGGSVSTLTIQRTQQEDSAVYLCASSLEPNTGEQFFGEGSRLTVL.

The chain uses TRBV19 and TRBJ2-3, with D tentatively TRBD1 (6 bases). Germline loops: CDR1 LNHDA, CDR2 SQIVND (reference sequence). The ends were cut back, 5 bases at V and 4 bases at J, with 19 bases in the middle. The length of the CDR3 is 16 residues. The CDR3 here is CASSPHQGLWADTQYF. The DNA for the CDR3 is TGTGCCAGTAGTCCTCATCAGGGGTTGTGGGCAGATACGCAGTATTTT.

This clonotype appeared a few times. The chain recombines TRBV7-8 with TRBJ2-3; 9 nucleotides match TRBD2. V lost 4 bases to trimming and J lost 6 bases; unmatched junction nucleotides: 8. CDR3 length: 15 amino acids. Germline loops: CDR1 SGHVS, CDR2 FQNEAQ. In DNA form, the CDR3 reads TGTGCCAGCAGCTCTATAGCGGGGGCGAGGGATACGCAGTATTTT. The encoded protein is CASSSIAGARDTQYF.

As DNA, the CDR3 is TGTGCCAGCAGCTTAGAGGGCGTTGTCAATGAAAAACTGTTTTTT. Translation gives CASSLEGVVNEKLFF. This chain joins TRBV7-9 and TRBJ1-4, with D unresolved. The V gene's germline CDR1 is SEHNR and CDR2 FQNEAQ (reference sequence). The ends were cut back, 1 base at V and 5 bases at J, with 11 bases in the middle. This CDR3 spans 15 amino acids.

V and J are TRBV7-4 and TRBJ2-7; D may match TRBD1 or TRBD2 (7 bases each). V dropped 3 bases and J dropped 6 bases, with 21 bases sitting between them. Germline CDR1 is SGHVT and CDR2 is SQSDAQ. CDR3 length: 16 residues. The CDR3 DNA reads TGTGCCAGCAGCTTTACCGCGAGCGGGACAGAGGTCGAGCAGTACTTC. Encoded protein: CASSFTASGTEVEQYF. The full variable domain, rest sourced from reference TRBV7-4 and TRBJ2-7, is GAGVSQSPRYKVAKRGRDVALRCDSISGHVTLYWYRQTLGQGSEVLTYSQSDAQRDKSGRPSGRFSAERPERSVSTLKIQRTEQGDSAVYLCASSFTASGTEVEQYFGPGTRLTVT.

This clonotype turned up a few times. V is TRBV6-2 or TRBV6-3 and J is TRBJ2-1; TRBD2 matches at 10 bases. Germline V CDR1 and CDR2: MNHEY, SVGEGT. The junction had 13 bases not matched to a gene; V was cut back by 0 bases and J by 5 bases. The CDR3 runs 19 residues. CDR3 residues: CASSYSGLAVLRPHNEQFF. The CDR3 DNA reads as TGTGCCAGCAGTTACTCAGGACTAGCGGTCCTCCGGCCCCACAATGAGCAGTTCTTC.

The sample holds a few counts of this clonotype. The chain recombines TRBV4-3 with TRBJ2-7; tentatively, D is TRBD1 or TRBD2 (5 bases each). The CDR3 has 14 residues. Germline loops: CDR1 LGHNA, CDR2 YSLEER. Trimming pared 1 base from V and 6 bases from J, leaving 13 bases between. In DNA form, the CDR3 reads TGCGCCAGCAGCCAAGTTTCGCAGGGACGCGAGCAGTACTTC. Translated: CASSQVSQGREQYF.

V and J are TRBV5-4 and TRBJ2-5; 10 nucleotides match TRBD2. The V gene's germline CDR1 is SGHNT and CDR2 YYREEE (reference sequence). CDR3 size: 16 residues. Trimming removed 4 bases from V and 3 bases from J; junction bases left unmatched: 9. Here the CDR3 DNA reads TGTGCCAGCAGCGCTCAAACTAGCGGGGCCGAAGAGACCCAGTACTTC. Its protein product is CASSAQTSGAEETQYF.

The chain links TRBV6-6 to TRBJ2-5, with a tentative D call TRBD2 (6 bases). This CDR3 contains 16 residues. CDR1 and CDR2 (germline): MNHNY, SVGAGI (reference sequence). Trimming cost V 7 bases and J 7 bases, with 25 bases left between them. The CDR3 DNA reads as TGTGCCAGCACCTCCTCATGGGGGGACCGTCTTCGGACCCAGTACTTC. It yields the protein CASTSSWGDRLRTQYF.

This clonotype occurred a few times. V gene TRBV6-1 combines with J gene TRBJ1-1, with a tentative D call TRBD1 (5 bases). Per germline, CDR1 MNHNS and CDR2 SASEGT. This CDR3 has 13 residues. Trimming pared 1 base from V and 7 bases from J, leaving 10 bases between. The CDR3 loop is CASSEGQPGEAFF. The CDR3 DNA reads TGTGCCAGCAGTGAAGGACAGCCTGGTGAAGCTTTCTTT.

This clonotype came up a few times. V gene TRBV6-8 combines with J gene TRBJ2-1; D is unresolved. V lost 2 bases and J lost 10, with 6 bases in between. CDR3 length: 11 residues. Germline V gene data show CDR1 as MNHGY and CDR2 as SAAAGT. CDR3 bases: TGTGCCAGCAGTTACGGAAGGGAGCAGTTCTTC. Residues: CASSYGREQFF.

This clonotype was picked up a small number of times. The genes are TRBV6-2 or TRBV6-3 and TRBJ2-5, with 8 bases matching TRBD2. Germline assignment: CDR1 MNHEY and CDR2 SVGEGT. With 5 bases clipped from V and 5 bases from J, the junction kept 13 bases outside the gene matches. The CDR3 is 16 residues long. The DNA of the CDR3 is TGTGCCAGCAGTCCTTTCGGGCGGGGGGTGTTGGAGACCCAGTACTTC. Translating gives CASSPFGRGVLETQYF.

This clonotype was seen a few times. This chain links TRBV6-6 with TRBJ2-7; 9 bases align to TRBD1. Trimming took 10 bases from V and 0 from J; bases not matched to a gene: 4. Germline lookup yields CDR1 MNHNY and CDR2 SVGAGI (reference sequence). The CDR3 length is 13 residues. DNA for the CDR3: TGTGCCACAAGGGACAGGGCCTCCTACGAGCAGTACTTC. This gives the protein CATRDRASYEQYF.

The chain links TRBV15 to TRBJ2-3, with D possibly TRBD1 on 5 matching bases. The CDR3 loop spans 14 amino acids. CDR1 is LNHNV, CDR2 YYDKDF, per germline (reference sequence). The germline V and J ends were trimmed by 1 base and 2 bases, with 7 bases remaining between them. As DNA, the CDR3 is TGTGCCACCAGCAGAGCGACAGACACAGATACGCAGTATTTT. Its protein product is CATSRATDTDTQYF.

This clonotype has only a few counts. CDR3 nucleotide sequence: TGTGCCAGCAGCCATACCGGACTAGCGGGGACAGATACGCAGTATTTT. Translation gives CASSHTGLAGTDTQYF. V and J are TRBV11-2 and TRBJ2-3, with TRBD2 matching 12 bases. Germline-derived CDR1 and CDR2 are SGHAT and FQNNGV. This CDR3 is 16 amino acids long. The V segment lost 5 bases and the J segment 3 bases; nucleotides outside the gene matches: 6.

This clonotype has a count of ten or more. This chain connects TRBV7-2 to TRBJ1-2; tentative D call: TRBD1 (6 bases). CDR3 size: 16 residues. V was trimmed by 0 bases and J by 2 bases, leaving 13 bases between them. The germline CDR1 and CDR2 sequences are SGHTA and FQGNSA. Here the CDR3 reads CASSLAGTGLNYGYTF. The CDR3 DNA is TGTGCCAGCAGCTTAGCTGGTACAGGGCTAAACTATGGCTACACCTTC.

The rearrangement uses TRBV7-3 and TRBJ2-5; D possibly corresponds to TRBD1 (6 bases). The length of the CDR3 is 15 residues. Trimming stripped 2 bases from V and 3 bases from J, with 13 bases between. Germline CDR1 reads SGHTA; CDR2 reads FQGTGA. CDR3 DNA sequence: TGTGCCAGCAGCTTATCAGGGGAACGGGAAGAGACCCAGTACTTC. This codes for CASSLSGEREETQYF.